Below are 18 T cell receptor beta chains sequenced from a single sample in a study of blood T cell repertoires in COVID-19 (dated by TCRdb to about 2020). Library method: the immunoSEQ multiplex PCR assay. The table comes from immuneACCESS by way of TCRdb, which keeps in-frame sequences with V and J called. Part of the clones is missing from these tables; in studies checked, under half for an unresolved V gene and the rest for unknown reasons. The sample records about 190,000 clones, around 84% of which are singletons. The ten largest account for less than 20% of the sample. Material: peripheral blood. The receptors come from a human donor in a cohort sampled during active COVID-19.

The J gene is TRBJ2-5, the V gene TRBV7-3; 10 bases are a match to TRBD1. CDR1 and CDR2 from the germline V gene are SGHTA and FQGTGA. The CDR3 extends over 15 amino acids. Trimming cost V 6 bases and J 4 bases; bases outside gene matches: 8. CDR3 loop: CASSYDRGLTETQYF. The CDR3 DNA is TGTGCCAGCAGTTATGACAGGGGGCTGACAGAGACCCAGTACTTC.

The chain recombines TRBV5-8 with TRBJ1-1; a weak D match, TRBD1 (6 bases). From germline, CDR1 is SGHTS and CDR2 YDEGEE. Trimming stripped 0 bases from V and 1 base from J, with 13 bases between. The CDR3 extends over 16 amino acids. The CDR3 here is CASSLGALGGNTEAFF. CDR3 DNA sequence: TGTGCCAGCAGCTTGGGGGCCCTAGGGGGGAACACTGAAGCTTTCTTT.

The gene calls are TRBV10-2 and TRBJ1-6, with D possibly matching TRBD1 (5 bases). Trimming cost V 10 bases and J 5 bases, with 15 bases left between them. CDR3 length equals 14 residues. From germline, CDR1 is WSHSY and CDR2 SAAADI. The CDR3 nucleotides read TGCGCCACCTGGGGGGTCAAAAATAATTCACCCCTCCACTTT. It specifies CATWGVKNNSPLHF.

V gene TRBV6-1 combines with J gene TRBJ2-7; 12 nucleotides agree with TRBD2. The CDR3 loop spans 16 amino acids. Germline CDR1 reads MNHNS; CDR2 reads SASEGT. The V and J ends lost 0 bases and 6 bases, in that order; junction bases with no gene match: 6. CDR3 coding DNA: TGTGCCAGCAGTGAAGCGCCGGGACTAGCGGGCGGCGAGCAGTACTTC. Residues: CASSEAPGLAGGEQYF.

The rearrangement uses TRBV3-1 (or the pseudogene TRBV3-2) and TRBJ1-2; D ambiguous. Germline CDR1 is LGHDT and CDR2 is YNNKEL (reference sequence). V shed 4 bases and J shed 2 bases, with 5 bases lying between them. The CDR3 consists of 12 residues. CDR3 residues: CASSLSNYGYTF. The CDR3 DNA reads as TGTGCCAGCAGCCTAAGCAACTATGGCTACACCTTC.

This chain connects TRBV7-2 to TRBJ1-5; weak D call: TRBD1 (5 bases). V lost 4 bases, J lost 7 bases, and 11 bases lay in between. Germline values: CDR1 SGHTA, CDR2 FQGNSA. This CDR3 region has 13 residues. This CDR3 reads CASSSDRLQPQHF. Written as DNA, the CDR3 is TGTGCCAGCAGCTCCGACAGACTCCAGCCCCAGCATTTT.

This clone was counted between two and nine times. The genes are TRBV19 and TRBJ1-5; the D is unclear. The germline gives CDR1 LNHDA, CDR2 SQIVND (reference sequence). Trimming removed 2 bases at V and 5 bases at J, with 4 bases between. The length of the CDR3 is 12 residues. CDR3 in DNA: TGTGCCAGTAGTATACTTTATCAGCCCCAGCATTTT. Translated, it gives CASSILYQPQHF.

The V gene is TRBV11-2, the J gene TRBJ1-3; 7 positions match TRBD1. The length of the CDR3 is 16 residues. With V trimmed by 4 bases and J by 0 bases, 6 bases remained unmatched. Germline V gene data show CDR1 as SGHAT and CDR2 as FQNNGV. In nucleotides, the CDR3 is TGTGCCAGCAGCTACGGGGACAGACTCTCTGGAAACACCATATATTTT. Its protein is CASSYGDRLSGNTIYF. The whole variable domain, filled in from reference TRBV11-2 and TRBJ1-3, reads EAGVAQSPRYKIIEKRQSVAFWCNPISGHATLYWYQQILGQGPKLLIQFQNNGVVDDSQLPKDRFSAERLKGVDSTLKIQPAKLEDSAVYLCASSYGDRLSGNTIYFGEGSWLTVV.

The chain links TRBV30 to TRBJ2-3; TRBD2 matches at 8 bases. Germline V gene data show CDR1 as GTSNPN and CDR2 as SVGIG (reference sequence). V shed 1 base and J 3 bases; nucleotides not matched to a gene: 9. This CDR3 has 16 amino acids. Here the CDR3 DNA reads TGTGCCTGGAGTGCCCTAAGCGGGGGTAGGACAGATACGCAGTATTTT. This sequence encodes CAWSALSGGRTDTQYF.

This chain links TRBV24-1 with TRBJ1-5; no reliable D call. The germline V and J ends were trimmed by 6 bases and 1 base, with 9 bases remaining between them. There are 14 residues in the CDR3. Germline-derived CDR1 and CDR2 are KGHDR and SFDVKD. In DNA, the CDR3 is TGTGCCACCAGTCCGGGTTCCAGCAATCAGCCCCAGCATTTT. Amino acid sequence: CATSPGSSNQPQHF.

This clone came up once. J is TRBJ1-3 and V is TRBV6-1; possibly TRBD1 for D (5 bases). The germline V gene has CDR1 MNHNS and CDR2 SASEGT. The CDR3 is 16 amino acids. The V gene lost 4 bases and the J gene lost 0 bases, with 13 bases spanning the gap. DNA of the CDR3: TGTGCCAGCAGTGCAAGGGGTCCGCTCTCTGGAAACACCATATATTTT. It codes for CASSARGPLSGNTIYF.

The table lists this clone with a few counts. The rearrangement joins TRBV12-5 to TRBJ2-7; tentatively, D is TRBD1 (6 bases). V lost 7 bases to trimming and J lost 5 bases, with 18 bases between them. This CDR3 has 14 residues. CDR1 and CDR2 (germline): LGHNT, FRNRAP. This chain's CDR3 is CASALDRPGNEQYF. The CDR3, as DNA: TGTGCTAGTGCCCTTGACAGGCCAGGAAACGAGCAGTACTTC.

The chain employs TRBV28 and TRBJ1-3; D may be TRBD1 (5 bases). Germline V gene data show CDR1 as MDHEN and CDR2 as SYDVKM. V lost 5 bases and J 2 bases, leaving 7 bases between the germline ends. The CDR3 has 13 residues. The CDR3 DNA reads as TGTGCCAGCAGTCAGACAGCTGGAAACACCATATATTTT. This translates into CASSQTAGNTIYF. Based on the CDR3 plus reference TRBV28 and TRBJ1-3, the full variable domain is DVKVTQSSRYLVKRTGEKVFLECVQDMDHENMFWYRQDPGLGLRLIYFSYDVKMKEKGDIPEGYSVSREKKERFSLILESASTNQTSMYLCASSQTAGNTIYFGEGSWLTVV.

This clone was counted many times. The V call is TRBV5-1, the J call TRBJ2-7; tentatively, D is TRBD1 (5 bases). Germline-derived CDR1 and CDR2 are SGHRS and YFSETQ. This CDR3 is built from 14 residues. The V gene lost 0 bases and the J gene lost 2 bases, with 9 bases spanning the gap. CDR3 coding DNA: TGCGCCAGCAGCTTGGAGTCAGGGCCCTACGAGCAGTACGTC. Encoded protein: CASSLESGPYEQYV.

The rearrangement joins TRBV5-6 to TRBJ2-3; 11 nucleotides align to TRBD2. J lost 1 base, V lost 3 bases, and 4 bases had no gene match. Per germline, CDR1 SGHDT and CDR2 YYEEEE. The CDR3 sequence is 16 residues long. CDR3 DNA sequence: TGTGCCAGCAGCTATACTAGCGGGGGACGCACAGATACGCAGTATTTT. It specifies CASSYTSGGRTDTQYF.

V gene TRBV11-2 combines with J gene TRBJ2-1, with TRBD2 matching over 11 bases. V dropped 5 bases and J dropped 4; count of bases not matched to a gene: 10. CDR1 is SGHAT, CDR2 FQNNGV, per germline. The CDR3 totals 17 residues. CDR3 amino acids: CASSPYPLAGGYNEQFF. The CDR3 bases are TGTGCCAGCAGCCCCTACCCCCTAGCGGGGGGTTACAATGAGCAGTTCTTC.

CDR3 nucleotide sequence: TGCGCCAGCAGCCCGGCGGCCAACGTCTGGAGCCAACGTCGACAGGGGGCGGACTATGGCTACACCTTC. Translating it yields CASSPAANVWSQRRQGADYGYTF. The chain is built from TRBV5-1 and TRBJ1-2; 10 bases are shared with TRBD1. The CDR3 has 23 residues. CDR1 is SGHRS, CDR2 YFSETQ, per germline. V was pared by 4 bases and J by 3 bases, with 30 bases of the junction left unmatched.

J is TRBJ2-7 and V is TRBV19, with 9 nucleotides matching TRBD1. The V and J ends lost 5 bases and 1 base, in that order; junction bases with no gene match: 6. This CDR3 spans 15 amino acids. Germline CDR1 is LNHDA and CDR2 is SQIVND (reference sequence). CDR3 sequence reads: CASSPGQGKSYEQYF. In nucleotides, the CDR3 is TGTGCCAGTAGTCCTGGACAGGGGAAGTCCTACGAGCAGTACTTC.